Below, 24 T cell receptor beta chains from the same sample are listed, as sequenced in a study of beta chain features in type 1 diabetes. The sequenced template was cDNA made from the entire isolated RNA. This table comes from immunoSEQ multiplex PCR, and its TCRdb copy is limited to in-frame clones, with some not included. The sample has 350,000 to 450,000 clones, more than 11% seen once; the top ten hold under 0.04%. Sequences were obtained from naive CD4+ T cells from blood. Source of these receptors: a man between 25 and 39 years old in good health.

This clone appeared many times. The rearrangement links TRBV28 to TRBJ2-3; 7 nucleotides align to TRBD1. CDR1 and CDR2 (germline): MDHEN, SYDVKM. Trimming removed 6 bases from V and 11 bases from J; junction bases left unmatched: 11. This CDR3 is 13 amino acids long. Here the CDR3 reads CASSTTGTALQYF. The CDR3 bases are TGTGCCAGCAGCACTACCGGGACAGCTTTGCAGTATTTT.

The CDR3 is CAWRLGVNTEAFF. For the CDR3, the DNA is TGTGCCTGGAGACTGGGGGTGAACACTGAAGCTTTCTTT. The genes are TRBV30 and TRBJ1-1, with a weak D call TRBD1 (5 bases). From germline, CDR1 is GTSNPN and CDR2 SVGIG (reference sequence). V lost 3 bases, J lost 0 bases, and 8 bases lay in between. This CDR3 comprises 13 residues.

On this clone: Other DNA sequences in the same sample also yield this CDR3. This chain uses TRBV9 with TRBJ2-5, with D possibly being TRBD1 (5 bases). Germline V gives CDR1 SGDLS, CDR2 YYNGEE. There are 14 residues in the CDR3. The V gene lost 0 bases and the J gene lost 5 bases, with 11 bases spanning the gap. This CDR3 is CASSVGSGSETQYF. The DNA of the CDR3 is TGTGCCAGCAGCGTAGGGTCAGGGTCGGAGACCCAGTACTTC. Looking up the rest from reference TRBV9 and TRBJ2-5 gives the full variable domain: DSGVTQTPKHLITATGQRVTLRCSPRSGDLSVYWYQQSLDQGLQFLIQYYNGEERAKGNILERFSAQQFPDLHSELNLSSLELGDSALYFCASSVGSGSETQYFGPGTRLLVL.

The chain couples TRBV29-1 to TRBJ2-3; D unresolved. V lost 4 bases to trimming and J lost 3 bases, with 14 bases between them. Per germline, CDR1 SQVTM and CDR2 ANQGSEA. The length of the CDR3 is 14 residues. CDR3 in amino acids: CSVVGTGRTDTQYF. The DNA for the CDR3 is TGCAGCGTTGTCGGCACCGGGCGGACAGATACGCAGTATTTT.

V usage is TRBV29-1 and J usage is TRBJ2-5; TRBD1 might be the D (7 bases). Trimming shortened V by 4 bases and J by 3 bases, and 12 bases separated the two germline ends. CDR3 length: 13 amino acids. Germline assignment: CDR1 SQVTM and CDR2 ANQGSEA. CDR3 DNA sequence: TGCAGCGTTGGCGGGACAGACAAAGAGACCCAGTACTTC. It is translated as CSVGGTDKETQYF.

This clone was seen only a few times. The J gene is TRBJ2-1, the V gene TRBV10-3, with 8 bases identical to TRBD1. Germline V gene lookup returns CDR1 ENHRY and CDR2 SYGVKD. This CDR3 has 12 residues. V dropped 10 bases and J dropped 9; count of bases not matched to a gene: 8. CDR3 bases: TGTGCCACCGGGACAGGCTCGAGTGAGCAGTTCTTC. Residues: CATGTGSSEQFF.

The CDR3 spells CASSVDGLAVNEQFF. CDR3 bases: TGTGCCAGCAGCGTAGACGGACTAGCTGTCAATGAGCAGTTCTTC. The chain uses TRBV9 and TRBJ2-1, with TRBD2 matching over 8 bases. The CDR3 runs 15 residues. From germline, CDR1 is SGDLS and CDR2 YYNGEE. J was trimmed by 6 bases and V by 0 bases; bases with no gene match: 5.

This chain connects TRBV30 to TRBJ1-1; D uncertain. Trimming shortened V by 1 base and J by 8 bases, and 8 bases separated the two germline ends. CDR1 and CDR2 from the germline V gene are GTSNPN and SVGIG (reference sequence). The CDR3 length is 11 residues. CDR3 coding DNA: TGTGCCTGGAGTGAAAGGACCGAAGCTTTCTTT. This codes for CAWSERTEAFF.

This clone was observed a few times. The chain is built from TRBV7-2 and TRBJ2-7; D unresolved. The V and J ends lost 1 base and 3 bases respectively, with 7 bases between them. The germline gives CDR1 SGHTA, CDR2 FQGNSA. This CDR3 has 13 amino acids. CDR3 residues: CASSLEGGYEQYF. DNA of the CDR3: TGTGCCAGCAGCTTAGAGGGCGGCTACGAGCAGTACTTC.

The gene calls are TRBV6-5 and TRBJ2-7; D gene uncertain. V lost 6 bases to trimming and J lost 3 bases, with 18 bases between them. Germline CDR1 reads MNHEY; CDR2 reads SVGAGI. The CDR3 is 15 amino acids. The CDR3 region has the DNA TGTGCCAGCAGCTTCGGACCTTTATCATTCTACGAGCAGTACGTC. Its protein product is CASSFGPLSFYEQYV.

This clone was counted a few times. The chain recombines TRBV7-2 with TRBJ2-1, with D perhaps matching TRBD2 (5 bases). The ends were cut back, 1 base at V and 6 bases at J, with 13 bases in the middle. CDR1 and CDR2 (germline): SGHTA, FQGNSA. This CDR3 is built from 15 residues. CDR3 nucleotide sequence: TGTGCCAGCAGCTTAGAGGGAGTGGCCCCCAATGAGCAGTTCTTC. Protein sequence: CASSLEGVAPNEQFF.

This clone turned up a few times. The genes are TRBV29-1 and TRBJ1-1; D remains ambiguous. This CDR3 region has 14 residues. Trimming pared 2 bases from V and 0 bases from J, leaving 10 bases between. CDR1 and CDR2 from the germline V gene are SQVTM and ANQGSEA. The CDR3 nucleotides read TGCAGCGTTGAACAGCGTGACATGAACACTGAAGCTTTCTTT. Protein sequence: CSVEQRDMNTEAFF.

This clone was detected a few times. V and J are TRBV25-1 and TRBJ2-1; possible D gene TRBD2, 5 bases. From germline, CDR1 is MGHDK and CDR2 SYGVNS. With 2 bases removed from V and 0 bases from J, the gap between germline ends came to 11 bases. The CDR3 consists of 16 residues. This chain's CDR3 is CASSEIRGSSYNEQFF. The CDR3 coding sequence is TGTGCCAGCAGTGAAATTCGGGGTAGCTCCTACAATGAGCAGTTCTTC.

This clone was picked up a small number of times. Other DNA sequences in the same sample also yield this CDR3. V usage is TRBV7-2 and J usage is TRBJ2-1; D remains ambiguous. V was shortened by 1 base and J by 10 bases, with 8 bases between the two germline ends. This CDR3 region has 12 residues. CDR1 and CDR2 from the germline V gene are SGHTA and FQGNSA. CDR3 DNA sequence: TGTGCCAGCAGCTTAGTACTTGGAGAGCAGTTCTTC. It specifies CASSLVLGEQFF. Supplemented by reference TRBV7-2 and TRBJ2-1, the full variable domain reads GAGVSQSPSNKVTEKGKDVELRCDPISGHTALYWYRQSLGQGLEFLIYFQGNSAPDKSGLPSDRFSAERTGGSVSTLTIQRTQQEDSAVYLCASSLVLGEQFFGPGTRLTVL.

This chain connects TRBV30 to TRBJ2-6; TRBD1 is a possible D gene (6 bases). The germline V gene has CDR1 GTSNPN and CDR2 SVGIG (reference sequence). This CDR3 is built from 16 residues. Trimming pared 0 bases from V and 5 bases from J, leaving 14 bases between. CDR3: CAWSVQGLQRANVLTF. The CDR3 DNA follows: TGTGCCTGGAGTGTACAGGGTCTCCAGAGGGCCAACGTCCTGACTTTC.

The J gene is TRBJ1-5, the V gene TRBV7-2, with 8 bases matching TRBD1. V dropped 2 bases and J dropped 2; count of bases not matched to a gene: 5. CDR1 and CDR2 (germline): SGHTA, FQGNSA. The CDR3 has 16 residues. CDR3 nucleotide sequence: TGTGCCAGCAGCTTAAGAGGACAGGGCGGCAATCAGCCCCAGCATTTT. Translating gives CASSLRGQGGNQPQHF.

The chain has TRBV4-1 and TRBJ2-6, with D perhaps TRBD1 (6 bases). V was cut by 4 bases and J by 0 bases, with 13 bases left in between. In germline, CDR1 is MGHRA, CDR2 YSYEKL. This CDR3 is built from 17 residues. This chain's CDR3 is CASSPWTEASGANVLTF. CDR3 coding DNA: TGCGCCAGCAGCCCTTGGACAGAAGCCTCTGGGGCCAACGTCCTGACTTTC.

This clone came up many times. The chain uses TRBV29-1 and TRBJ1-1; 8 nucleotides agree with TRBD1. This CDR3 has 14 residues. V shed 6 bases and J 1 base; nucleotides not matched to a gene: 7. Germline values: CDR1 SQVTM, CDR2 ANQGSEA. CDR3 amino acids: CSVLPGTGNTEAFF. CDR3 sequence (DNA): TGCAGCGTCCTACCCGGGACAGGGAACACTGAAGCTTTCTTT.

CDR3 region: CASSITSGRPDTQYF. CDR3 DNA sequence: TGTGCCAGCAGTATAACTAGCGGGAGGCCAGATACGCAGTATTTT. The V gene is TRBV6-6, the J gene TRBJ2-3; 12 bases match TRBD2. Per germline, CDR1 MNHNY and CDR2 SVGAGI (reference sequence). The J segment lost 4 bases and the V segment lost 5 bases, leaving 4 bases of the junction unmatched. The CDR3 totals 15 residues.

This clone was picked up a small number of times. This sequence joins TRBV4-1 and TRBJ2-1; TRBD2 matches 11 bases. Per germline, CDR1 MGHRA and CDR2 YSYEKL. This CDR3 region has 15 residues. V shed 4 bases, J shed 6 bases, and the junction held 5 bases outside the gene matches. CDR3 in amino acids: CASSRLAGGPNEQFF. As DNA, the CDR3 is TGCGCCAGCAGCCGCCTAGCGGGAGGCCCCAATGAGCAGTTCTTC.

The V call is TRBV30, the J call TRBJ2-1, with no clear D. This CDR3 comprises 13 residues. Germline CDR1 reads GTSNPN; CDR2 reads SVGIG (reference sequence). V was cut by 4 bases and J by 7 bases, with 14 bases left in between. The CDR3 loop reads CAWTKLSGNEQFF. The CDR3 region has the DNA TGTGCCTGGACCAAACTGTCCGGGAATGAGCAGTTCTTC.

The chain carries TRBV4-3 and TRBJ1-4; D is perhaps TRBD1 (6 bases). Germline V gives CDR1 LGHNA, CDR2 YSLEER. This CDR3 region has 15 residues. The germline V and J ends were trimmed by 4 bases and 9 bases, with 18 bases remaining between them. The CDR3 reads CASSPEGNRDQKLFF. DNA of the CDR3: TGCGCCAGCAGCCCGGAAGGGAACAGGGACCAAAAACTGTTTTTT.

This clone was observed a few times. This chain links TRBV5-4 with TRBJ2-3; 10 bases are a match to TRBD2. In germline, CDR1 is SGHNT, CDR2 YYREEE (reference sequence). The CDR3 extends over 16 amino acids. The trim removed 4 bases at V and 4 bases at J, leaving 9 bases unmatched. Here the CDR3 DNA reads TGTGCCAGCAGCCGACCTAGCGGGAGAGGCGCAGATACGCAGTATTTT. Its translation: CASSRPSGRGADTQYF.

The chain has TRBV5-7 and TRBJ2-7; D is possibly TRBD1 (5 bases). TRBV5-7 is treated as an ORF (open reading frame) with a function not yet certain. Deletions cut 1 base from V and 2 bases from J, with 13 bases between. There are 15 residues in the CDR3. The CDR3 region is CASSLQYRKTYEQYV. In DNA form, the CDR3 reads TGTGCCAGCAGCTTGCAGTACAGGAAAACCTACGAGCAGTACGTC.